This T cell receptor beta chain was captured in a study of blood T cells in healthy people across ages (dated by TCRdb to between 2014 and 2016). About the study as a whole: Template switching captured roughly one uniquely barcoded TCR beta cDNA molecule per two T cells in model experiments. To avoid experimental bias, donors of different ages were randomly spread across the sequencing lanes. Two additional independent replicas of 1 million unique cDNA reads from the same blood draw were analyzed for two donors (one aged 18 to 29 and one aged 80 or older). The study measured age-related changes in TCR beta repertoire diversity using deep sequencing normalized with unique cDNA molecular identifiers. Donors were grouped into four age groups: young (average 16 years), middle-aged (roughly 40), aged (around 66) and long-lived (just over 80).

As concerns this clonotype: Its specific antigen is unknown. A read error is possible here, since a much larger clone lies one base away.

Taken from the germline V gene (reference sequence), the CDR1 and CDR2 loops are DFQATT and SNEGSKA. The CDR3 holds 16 amino acids from the cysteine to the phenylalanine. Just the 48-base CDR3 DNA is kept, in frame starting at base 1. The germline V and J ends show losses of 0 bases and 11 bases respectively, and no gene match explains 13 bases of the junction. The receptor library was made with 5' RACE. Data came from an Illumina HiSeq 2500. The second PCR ran for roughly 7 to 12 cycles and used a J-beta primer mix along with a sample-barcoded 5' primer. Each TCR beta cDNA molecule received a unique molecular identifier from a template-switch 5' adaptor carrying 12 random nucleotides. At least 2.5 million CDR3-containing paired-end reads were obtained from each sample. First-strand cDNA was synthesized from all RNA with the Mint cDNA synthesis kit, primed by a TRBC-specific oligonucleotide. Following uracil-DNA glycosylase treatment, all cDNA underwent a first 18-cycle PCR with the universal primers M1SS and BC2_uni_R. Per the source publication's procedure: For normalization, 1 million high-quality reads were randomly selected from each sample, with every read carrying a distinct molecular identifier. Reads with shared molecular identifiers were discarded instead of being binned into consensus sequences. MiTCR, with a Q25 quality threshold and the strictest error-elimination algorithm, was used for CDR3 identification, clonotype clustering and error correction. Lower-bound total TCR beta diversity was estimated with a nonparametric unseen species model using Euler transformation. Clones were called with MiXCR by TCRdb after fastp trimmed the public reads at Q25, and only in-frame beta chains were retained. CDR3 protein sequences are deduplicated, and each keeps its most common genes and DNA. The V and J calls and clone size come from TCRdb's table, not from the authors' own analysis. This sample is represented by about 780,000 distinct CDR3 sequences; 46% of them were singletons. Jointly, the top ten make up 15% to 20% of the sample.

The donors were roughly 38 Caucasian individuals from Russia, aged roughly 6 to 95 years, who were systemically healthy. Approximately 9.3 milliliters of peripheral blood were drawn from each donor into EDTA-treated Vacutainer tubes. Ficoll-Paque density-gradient centrifugation was used to isolate PBMCs, with at least 6 million per sample. Total RNA was extracted from PBMCs with Trizol reagent, with at least 6 micrograms obtained per sample. For every donor, an aliquot of PBMCs went through flow cytometry to measure the percentages of naive CD45RAhigh/CD27high T cells. What the study reported, not specific to this receptor: Compared with the aged group, the long-lived group had more naive CD4+ T cells, fewer expanded clones and increased TCR diversity, a pattern suggesting age selection. Because profiling used bulk unsorted PBMCs, naive and antigen-experienced compartments could not be compared conclusively. Because the CMV infection status of the donors was unknown, age-related changes in expanded clonotypes may potentially have been confounded. Observed TCR beta diversity correlated strongly with the percentage of naive T cells measured by flow cytometry. Estimates of total diversity based on one million sequenced T cells were regarded as lower bounds and as underestimates. As age increased, observed TCR beta diversity per million T cells dropped in a roughly linear way, and a significant reduction was already evident by age about 40.

Sequences were obtained from blood. Recombination linked TRBV20-1 to TRBJ2-5, with 12 central nucleotides matching TRBD2. This TCR was sampled from a man at least 80 years old in good health. This receptor has the CDR3 CSAREASGRAVDEQYF. The nucleotide sequence reads TGCAGTGCTAGAGAGGCTAGCGGGAGGGCCGTCGATGAGCAGTACTTC.